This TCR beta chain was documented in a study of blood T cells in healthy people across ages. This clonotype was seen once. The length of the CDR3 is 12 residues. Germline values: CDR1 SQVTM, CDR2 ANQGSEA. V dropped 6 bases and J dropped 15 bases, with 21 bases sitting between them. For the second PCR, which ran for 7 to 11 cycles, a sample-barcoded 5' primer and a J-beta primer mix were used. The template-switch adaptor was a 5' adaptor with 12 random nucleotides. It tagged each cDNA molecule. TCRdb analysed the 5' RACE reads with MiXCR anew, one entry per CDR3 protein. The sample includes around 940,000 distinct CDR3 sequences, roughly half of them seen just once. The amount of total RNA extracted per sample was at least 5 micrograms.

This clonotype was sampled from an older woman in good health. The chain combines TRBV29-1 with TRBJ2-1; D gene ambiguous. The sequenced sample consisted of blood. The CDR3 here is CSVQGARGARFF. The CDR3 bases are TGCAGCGTCCAAGGCGCCCGCGGTGCGCGGTTCTTC.